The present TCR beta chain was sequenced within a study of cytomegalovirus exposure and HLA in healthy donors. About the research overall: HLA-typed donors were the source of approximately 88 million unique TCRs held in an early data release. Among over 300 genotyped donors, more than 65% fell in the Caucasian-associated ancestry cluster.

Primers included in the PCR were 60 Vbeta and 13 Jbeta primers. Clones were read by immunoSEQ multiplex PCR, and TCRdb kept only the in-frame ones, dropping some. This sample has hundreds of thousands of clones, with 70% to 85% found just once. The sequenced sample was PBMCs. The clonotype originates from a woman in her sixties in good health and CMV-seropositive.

This chain's CDR3 is CASSWNSYEQYF. The CDR3 coding sequence is TGTGCCAGCAGCTGGAACAGCTACGAGCAGTACTTC. This chain joins TRBV7-2 and TRBJ2-7, with unresolved D. Germline V gene sequence: CDR1 SGHTA, CDR2 FQGNSA. V lost 4 bases to trimming and J lost 3 bases, with 7 bases between them. The CDR3 length is 12 residues. The whole variable domain, filled in from reference TRBV7-2 and TRBJ2-7, reads GAGVSQSPSNKVTEKGKDVELRCDPISGHTALYWYRQSLGQGLEFLIYFQGNSAPDKSGLPSDRFSAERTGGSVSTLTIQRTQQEDSAVYLCASSWNSYEQYFGPGTRLTVT.